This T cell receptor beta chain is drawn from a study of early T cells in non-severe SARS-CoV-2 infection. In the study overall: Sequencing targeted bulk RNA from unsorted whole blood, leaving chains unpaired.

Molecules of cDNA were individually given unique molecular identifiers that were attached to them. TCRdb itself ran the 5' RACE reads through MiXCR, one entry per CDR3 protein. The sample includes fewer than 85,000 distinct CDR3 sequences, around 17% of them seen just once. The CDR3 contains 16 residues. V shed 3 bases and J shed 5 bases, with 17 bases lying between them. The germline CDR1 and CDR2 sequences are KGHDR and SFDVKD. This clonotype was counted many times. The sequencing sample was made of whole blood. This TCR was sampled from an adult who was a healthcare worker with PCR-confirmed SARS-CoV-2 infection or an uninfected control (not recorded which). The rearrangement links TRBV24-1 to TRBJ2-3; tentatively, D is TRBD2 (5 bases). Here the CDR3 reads CATSDPSVEEKDTQYF. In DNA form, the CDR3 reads TGTGCCACCAGTGATCCGAGCGTGGAGGAGAAAGATACGCAGTATTTT.